This T cell receptor (beta chain) emerged from a study of breast tumors, draining lymph nodes, adjacent tissues. Overall study results and limits: Most tumor T cells seemingly derive from lymph node, then expand in tumor. Tumor TCR diversity was below lymph nodes but above nontumor tissue. Tumor T cell lymph node origin was a supported hypothesis, not proven. Luminal-like breast cancer showed significantly greater tumor-nontumor repertoire similarity than basal-like breast cancer did.

Samples came from axillary lymph nodes draining the breast cancer. The table lists this clonotype with a count of one. The target antigen is unknown. One entry per CDR3 protein, called by TCRdb with MiXCR from the multiplex PCR reads. The sample consists of 140,000 or so distinct CDR3 sequences, 32% of them appearing once. Sequencing was carried out using axillary lymph node tissue. The TCR was taken from a female donor with breast cancer. Some clones in this sample may be carry-over from other donors' samples.

DNA of the CDR3: TGCAGTGCTAGTAGCGGGGGCCGGATTCGCTACGAGCAGTACTTC. Amino acid sequence: CSASSGGRIRYEQYF. V usage is TRBV20-1 and J usage is TRBJ2-7; 9 bases line up with TRBD2. The CDR3 sequence is 15 residues long. Germline trimming cut 3 bases from V and 3 bases from J; bases unmatched to any gene: 9. Germline CDR1 DFQATT, CDR2 SNEGSKA (reference sequence).